This T cell receptor (beta chain) was retrieved from a study of OX40 agonist ivuxolimab in advanced cancers. Looking at the study overall: Across the patients, intravenous ivuxolimab was delivered every 2 weeks at 0.01 to 10 mg/kg. A mean age of around 60 years, range about 20 to 85, was recorded, and roughly 80% were male.

Study-level findings and limits: CD8+ T cells showed, on average, more clonal expansion than CD4+ cells.

Libraries were prepared by immunoSEQ multiplex PCR; TCRdb keeps only in-frame clonotypes and omits some of them. The sample lists 52,000 or so clones, about 88% seen once, with roughly 1.5% in the top ten. The cohort excluded patients with autoimmune disease history or systemic immunosuppression. On this clone: The antigen remains unidentified.

The sequence was obtained from an adult with an advanced solid tumor such as melanoma, head and neck, liver or kidney cancer. The specimen comprised CD4+ or CD8+ T cells sorted from blood, sampled in a trial of the OX40 agonist ivuxolimab.

The CDR3 nucleotides read TGCAGTGCTAGTACGCCGAGGGAGCAGTTCTTC. This gives the protein CSASTPREQFF. V is TRBV20-1 and J is TRBJ2-1; D is unclear. CDR1 is DFQATT and CDR2 is SNEGSKA in the germline V gene (reference sequence). The V and J ends lost 3 bases and 10 bases respectively, with 10 bases between them. This CDR3 is built from 11 residues.